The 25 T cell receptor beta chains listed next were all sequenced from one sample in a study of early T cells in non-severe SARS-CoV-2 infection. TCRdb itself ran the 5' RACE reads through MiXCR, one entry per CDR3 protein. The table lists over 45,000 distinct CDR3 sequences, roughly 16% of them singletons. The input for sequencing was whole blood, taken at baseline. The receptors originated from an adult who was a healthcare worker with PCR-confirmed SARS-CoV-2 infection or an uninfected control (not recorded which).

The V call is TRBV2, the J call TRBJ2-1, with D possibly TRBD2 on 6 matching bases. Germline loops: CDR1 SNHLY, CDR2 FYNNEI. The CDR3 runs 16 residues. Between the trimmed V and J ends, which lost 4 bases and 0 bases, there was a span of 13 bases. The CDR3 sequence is CASSGGLESSYNEQFF. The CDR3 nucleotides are TGTGCCAGCAGTGGGGGACTCGAGAGCTCCTACAATGAGCAGTTCTTC. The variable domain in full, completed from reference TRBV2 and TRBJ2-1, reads EPEVTQTPSHQVTQMGQEVILRCVPISNHLYFYWYRQILGQKVEFLVSFYNNEISEKSEIFDDQFSVERPDGSNFTLKIRSTKLEDSAMYFCASSGGLESSYNEQFFGPGTRLTVL.

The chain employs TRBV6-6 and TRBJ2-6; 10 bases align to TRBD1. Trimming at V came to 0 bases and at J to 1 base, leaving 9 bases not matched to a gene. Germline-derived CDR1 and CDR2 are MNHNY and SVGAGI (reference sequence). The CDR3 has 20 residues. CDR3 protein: CASSYSLGDRGTSGANVLTF. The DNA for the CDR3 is TGTGCCAGCAGTTACTCCTTGGGGGACAGGGGAACGTCTGGGGCCAACGTCCTGACTTTC.

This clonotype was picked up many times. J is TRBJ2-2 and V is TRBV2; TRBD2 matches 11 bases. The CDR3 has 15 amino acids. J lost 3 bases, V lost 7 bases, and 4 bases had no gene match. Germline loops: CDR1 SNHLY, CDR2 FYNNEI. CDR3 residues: CASKLAGGDTGELFF. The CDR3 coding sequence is TGTGCCAGCAAGCTAGCGGGGGGTGACACCGGGGAGCTGTTTTTT.

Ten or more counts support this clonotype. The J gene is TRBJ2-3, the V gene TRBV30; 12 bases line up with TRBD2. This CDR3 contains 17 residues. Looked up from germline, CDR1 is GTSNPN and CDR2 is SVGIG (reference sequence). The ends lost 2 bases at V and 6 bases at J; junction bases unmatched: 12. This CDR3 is CAWSSPPASGGVDTQYF. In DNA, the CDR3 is TGTGCCTGGAGTTCCCCCCCGGCTAGCGGGGGGGTGGATACGCAGTATTTT.

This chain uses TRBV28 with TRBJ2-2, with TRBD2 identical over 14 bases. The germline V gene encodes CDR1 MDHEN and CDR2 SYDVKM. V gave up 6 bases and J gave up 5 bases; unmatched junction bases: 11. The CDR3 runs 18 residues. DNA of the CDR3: TGTGCCAGCAGACGGAAACTGGGACTAGCGGGAGTTACCGGGGAGCTGTTTTTT. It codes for CASRRKLGLAGVTGELFF.

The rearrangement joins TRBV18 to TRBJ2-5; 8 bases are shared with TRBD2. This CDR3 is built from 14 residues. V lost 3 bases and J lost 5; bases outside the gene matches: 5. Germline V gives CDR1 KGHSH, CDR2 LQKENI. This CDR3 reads CASSPGLAEETQYF. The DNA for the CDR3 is TGTGCCAGCTCACCTGGACTAGCAGAGGAGACCCAGTACTTC.

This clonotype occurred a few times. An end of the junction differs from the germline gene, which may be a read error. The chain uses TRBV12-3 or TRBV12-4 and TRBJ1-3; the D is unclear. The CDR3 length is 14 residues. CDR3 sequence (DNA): TGTGCCAGCAGTACGGGATTCTCTGAAAACACCATATATTTT. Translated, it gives CASSTGFSENTIYF.

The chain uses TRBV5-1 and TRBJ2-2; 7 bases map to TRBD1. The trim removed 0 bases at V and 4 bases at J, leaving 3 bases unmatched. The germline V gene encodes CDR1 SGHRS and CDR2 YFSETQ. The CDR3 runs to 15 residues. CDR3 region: CASSLAGGRTGELFF. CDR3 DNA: TGCGCCAGCAGCTTGGCAGGGGGTCGCACCGGGGAGCTGTTTTTT.

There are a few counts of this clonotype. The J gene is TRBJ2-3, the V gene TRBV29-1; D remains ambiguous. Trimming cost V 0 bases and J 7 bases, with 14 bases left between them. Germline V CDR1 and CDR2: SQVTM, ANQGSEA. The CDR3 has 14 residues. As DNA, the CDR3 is TGCAGCGTTGAAGAGGGCCTTCTGCCATATACGCAGTATTTT. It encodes CSVEEGLLPYTQYF.

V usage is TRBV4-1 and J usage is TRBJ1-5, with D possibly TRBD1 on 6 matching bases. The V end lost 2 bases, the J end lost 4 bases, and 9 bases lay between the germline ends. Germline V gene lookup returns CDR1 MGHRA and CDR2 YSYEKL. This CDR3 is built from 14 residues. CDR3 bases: TGCGCCAGCAGCCAATACAGGGAGAATCAGCCCCAGCATTTT. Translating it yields CASSQYRENQPQHF.

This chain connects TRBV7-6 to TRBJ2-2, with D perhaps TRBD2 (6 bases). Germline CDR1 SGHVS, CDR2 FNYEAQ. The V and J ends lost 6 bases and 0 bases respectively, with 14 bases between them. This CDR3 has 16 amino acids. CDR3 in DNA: TGTGCCAGCAGTCCAGCGCGGAGGGCGAACACCGGGGAGCTGTTTTTT. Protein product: CASSPARRANTGELFF.

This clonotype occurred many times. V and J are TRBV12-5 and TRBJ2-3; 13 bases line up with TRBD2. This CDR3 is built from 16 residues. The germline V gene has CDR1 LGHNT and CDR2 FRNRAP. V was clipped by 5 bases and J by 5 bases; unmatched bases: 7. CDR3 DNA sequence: TGTGCTAGTGGTGCAGGACTAGCGGGAGTAGGAGATACGCAGTATTTT. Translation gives CASGAGLAGVGDTQYF.

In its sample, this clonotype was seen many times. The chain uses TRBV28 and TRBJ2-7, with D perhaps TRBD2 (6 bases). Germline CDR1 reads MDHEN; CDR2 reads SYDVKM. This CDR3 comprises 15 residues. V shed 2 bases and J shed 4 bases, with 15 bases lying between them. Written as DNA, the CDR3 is TGTGCCAGCAGTTTAACCGGGGGAGGCTTATACGAGCAGTACTTC. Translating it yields CASSLTGGGLYEQYF.

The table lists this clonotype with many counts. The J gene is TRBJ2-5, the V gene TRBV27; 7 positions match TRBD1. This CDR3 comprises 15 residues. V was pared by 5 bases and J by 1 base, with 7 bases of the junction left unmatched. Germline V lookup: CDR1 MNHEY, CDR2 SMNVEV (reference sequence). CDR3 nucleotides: TGTGCCAGCAGTCCCCTCCGGGACAGCCAAGAGACCCAGTACTTC. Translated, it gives CASSPLRDSQETQYF.

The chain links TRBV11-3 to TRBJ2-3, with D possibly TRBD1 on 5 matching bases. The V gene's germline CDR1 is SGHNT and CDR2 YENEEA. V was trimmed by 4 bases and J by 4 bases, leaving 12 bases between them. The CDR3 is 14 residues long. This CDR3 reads CASSSTAGSDTQYF. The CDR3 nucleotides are TGTGCCAGCAGCTCGACAGCAGGTTCAGATACGCAGTATTTT.

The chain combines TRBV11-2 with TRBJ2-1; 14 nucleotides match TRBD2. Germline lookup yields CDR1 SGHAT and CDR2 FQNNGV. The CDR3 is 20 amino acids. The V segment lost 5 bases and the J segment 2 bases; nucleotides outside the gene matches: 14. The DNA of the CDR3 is TGTGCCAGCAGCCCGGGGGGACTAGCGGGAGTCGCGGCCCCCTACAATGAGCAGTTCTTC. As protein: CASSPGGLAGVAAPYNEQFF.

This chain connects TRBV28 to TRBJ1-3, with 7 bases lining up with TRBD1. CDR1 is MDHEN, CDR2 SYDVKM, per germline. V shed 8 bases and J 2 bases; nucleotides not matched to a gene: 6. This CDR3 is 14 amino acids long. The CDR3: CASAETGTGNTIYF. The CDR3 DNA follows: TGTGCCAGCGCCGAGACAGGGACTGGAAACACCATATATTTT.

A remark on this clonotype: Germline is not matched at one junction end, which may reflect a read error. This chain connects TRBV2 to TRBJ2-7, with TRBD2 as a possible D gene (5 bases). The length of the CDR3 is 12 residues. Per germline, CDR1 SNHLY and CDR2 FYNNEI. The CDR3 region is CASSEEGDRYRF. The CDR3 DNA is TGTGCCAGCAGTGAAGAGGGAGATCGGTATCGTTTC.

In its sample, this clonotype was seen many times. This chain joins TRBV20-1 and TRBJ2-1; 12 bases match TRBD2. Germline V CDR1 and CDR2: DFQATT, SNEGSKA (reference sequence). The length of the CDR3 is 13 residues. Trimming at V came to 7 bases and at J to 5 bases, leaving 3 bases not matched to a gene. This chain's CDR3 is CSGRTSGNNEQFF. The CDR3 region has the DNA TGCAGTGGCCGGACTAGCGGGAACAATGAGCAGTTCTTC.

The CDR3 coding sequence is TGTGCCAGCAGTCCTCAGGGACTCTCGTCACCCCTCCACTTT. Residues: CASSPQGLSSPLHF. V and J are TRBV2 and TRBJ1-6; D is perhaps TRBD1 (5 bases). Trimming cost V 5 bases and J 10 bases, with 15 bases left between them. CDR1 and CDR2 from the germline V gene are SNHLY and FYNNEI. The CDR3 covers 14 residues. Drawing the rest from reference TRBV2 and TRBJ1-6, the complete variable domain is EPEVTQTPSHQVTQMGQEVILRCVPISNHLYFYWYRQILGQKVEFLVSFYNNEISEKSEIFDDQFSVERPDGSNFTLKIRSTKLEDSAMYFCASSPQGLSSPLHFGNGTRLTVT.

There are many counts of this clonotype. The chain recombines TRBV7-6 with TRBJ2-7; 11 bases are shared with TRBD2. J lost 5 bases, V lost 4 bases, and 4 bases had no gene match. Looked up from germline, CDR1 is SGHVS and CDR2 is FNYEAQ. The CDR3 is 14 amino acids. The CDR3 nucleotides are TGTGCCAGCAGCTCGCCGGGACTAGCGGACGAGCAGTACTTC. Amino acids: CASSSPGLADEQYF.

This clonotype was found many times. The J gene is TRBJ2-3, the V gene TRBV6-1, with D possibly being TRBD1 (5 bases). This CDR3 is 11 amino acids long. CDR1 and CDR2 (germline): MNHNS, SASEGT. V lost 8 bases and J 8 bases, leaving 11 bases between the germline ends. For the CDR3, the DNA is TGTGCCAGCGCAGGGTCCGGTACGCAGTATTTT. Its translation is CASAGSGTQYF.

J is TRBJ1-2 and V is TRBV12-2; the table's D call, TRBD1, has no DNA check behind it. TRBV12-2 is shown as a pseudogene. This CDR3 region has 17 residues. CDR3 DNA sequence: TGTGCAAGTCGCTTAGCACCTCTCGGGGGCGCTAACTATGGCTACACCTTC. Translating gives CASRLAPLGGANYGYTF.

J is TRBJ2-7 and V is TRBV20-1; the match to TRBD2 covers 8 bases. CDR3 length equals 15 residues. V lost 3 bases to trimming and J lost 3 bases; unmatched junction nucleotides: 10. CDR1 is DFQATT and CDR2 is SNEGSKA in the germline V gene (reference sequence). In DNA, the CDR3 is TGCAGTGCTAGGAAAACTAGCGGATCCTTCTACGAGCAGTACTTC. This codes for CSARKTSGSFYEQYF.

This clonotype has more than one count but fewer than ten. The CDR3 sequence: CSAPWANVLTF. DNA of the CDR3: TGCAGTGCGCCATGGGCCAACGTCCTGACTTTC. The rearrangement joins TRBV20-1 to TRBJ2-6; D call uncertain. Trimming left V 6 bases short and J 5 bases short, with 5 bases between. Germline values: CDR1 DFQATT, CDR2 SNEGSKA (reference sequence). The CDR3 has 11 amino acids.